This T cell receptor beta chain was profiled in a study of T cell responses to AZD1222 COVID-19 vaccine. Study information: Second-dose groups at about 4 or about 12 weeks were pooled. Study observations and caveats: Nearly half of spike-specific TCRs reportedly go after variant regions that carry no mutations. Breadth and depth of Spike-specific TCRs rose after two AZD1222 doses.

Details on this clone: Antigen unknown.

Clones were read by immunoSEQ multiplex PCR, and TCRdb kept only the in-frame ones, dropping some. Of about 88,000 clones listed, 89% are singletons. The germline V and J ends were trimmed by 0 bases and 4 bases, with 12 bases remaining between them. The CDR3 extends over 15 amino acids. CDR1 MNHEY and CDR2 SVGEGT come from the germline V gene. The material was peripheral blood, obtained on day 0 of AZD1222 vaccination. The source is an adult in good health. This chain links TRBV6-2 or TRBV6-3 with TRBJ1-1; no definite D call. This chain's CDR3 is CASSYSILGVTEAFF. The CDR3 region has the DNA TGTGCCAGCAGTTACTCGATCCTGGGAGTCACTGAAGCTTTCTTT.